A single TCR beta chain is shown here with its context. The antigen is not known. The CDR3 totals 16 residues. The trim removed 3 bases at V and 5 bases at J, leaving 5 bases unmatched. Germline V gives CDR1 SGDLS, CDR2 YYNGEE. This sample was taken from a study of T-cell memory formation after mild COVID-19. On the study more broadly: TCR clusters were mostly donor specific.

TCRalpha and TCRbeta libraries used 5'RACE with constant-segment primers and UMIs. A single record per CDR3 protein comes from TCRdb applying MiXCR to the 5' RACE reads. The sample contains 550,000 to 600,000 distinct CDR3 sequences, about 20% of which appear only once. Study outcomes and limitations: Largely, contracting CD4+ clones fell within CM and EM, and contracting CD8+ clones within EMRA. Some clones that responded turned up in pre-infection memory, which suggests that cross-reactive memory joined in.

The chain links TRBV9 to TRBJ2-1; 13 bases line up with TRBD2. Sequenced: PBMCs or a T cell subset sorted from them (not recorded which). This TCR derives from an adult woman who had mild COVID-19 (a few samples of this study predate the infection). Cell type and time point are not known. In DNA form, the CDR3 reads TGTGCCAGCAGCGCGTCCGGGACTAGCGGGAACAATGAGCAGTTCTTC. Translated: CASSASGTSGNNEQFF.